The 17 T cell receptor beta chains below were found in one sample sequenced in a study of T-cell reconstitution after alpha-beta-depleted transplantation in children. Unique molecular identifiers were incorporated when the TCRbeta library was constructed. Each CDR3 protein is one row after TCRdb ran MiXCR on the PCR reads. Of hundreds of thousands of distinct CDR3 sequences in the sample, 16% were seen once. The source was PBMCs, mostly from graft donor cells, collected 360 days after TCRalphabeta/CD19-depleted stem cell transplant. All receptors come from a male patient aged 10 to 17 who had a stem cell transplant for acute lymphoblastic leukemia, so the T cells may come from the graft donor.

The genes are TRBV25-1 and TRBJ2-1; D is perhaps TRBD1 (7 bases). V was trimmed by 6 bases and J by 4 bases, leaving 22 bases between them. CDR3 length equals 17 residues. Germline loops: CDR1 MGHDK, CDR2 SYGVNS. The CDR3 spells CASREGGGVGPYNEQFF. In DNA, the CDR3 is TGTGCCAGCAGGGAAGGAGGGGGCGTAGGTCCGTACAATGAGCAGTTCTTC.

This clonotype turned up a few times. The chain links TRBV5-5 to TRBJ2-7, with 7 nucleotides matching TRBD2. Trimming took 3 bases from V and 2 from J; bases not matched to a gene: 5. The CDR3 consists of 14 residues. Germline-derived CDR1 and CDR2 are SGHKS and YYEKEE (reference sequence). Here the CDR3 DNA reads TGTGCCAGCAGCTACGGGAGGACGGCCTACGAGCAGTACTTC. This sequence encodes CASSYGRTAYEQYF.

The chain links TRBV7-6 to TRBJ2-3; D might be TRBD2 (6 bases). The V end lost 6 bases, the J end lost 3 bases, and 16 bases lay between the germline ends. Looked up from germline, CDR1 is SGHVS and CDR2 is FNYEAQ. This CDR3 comprises 15 residues. DNA of the CDR3: TGTGCCAGCAGTCCTCCTCGGCTAGCGACAGATACGCAGTATTTT. Translating it yields CASSPPRLATDTQYF.

V and J are TRBV6-2 or TRBV6-3 and TRBJ2-7; D is ambiguous. In germline, CDR1 is MNHEY, CDR2 SVGEGT. V was pared by 2 bases and J by 6 bases, with 17 bases between. This CDR3 region has 15 residues. The CDR3 is CASSYGVRILGEQYF. CDR3 nucleotide sequence: TGTGCCAGCAGTTACGGGGTGAGAATTCTGGGCGAGCAGTACTTC.

The chain joins TRBV27 to TRBJ1-5, with D unclear. The germline V and J ends were trimmed by 2 bases and 0 bases, with 11 bases remaining between them. The CDR3 loop spans 16 amino acids. Germline V CDR1 and CDR2: MNHEY, SMNVEV (reference sequence). The CDR3 nucleotides read TGTGCCAGCAGTTTAGGAGTTGGGTATAGCAATCAGCCCCAGCATTTT. Translated, it gives CASSLGVGYSNQPQHF.

The rearrangement links TRBV4-1 to TRBJ1-2; perhaps TRBD1 as D (6 bases). CDR1 and CDR2 (germline): MGHRA, YSYEKL. Trimming removed 3 bases at V and 3 bases at J, with 14 bases between. The CDR3 extends over 15 amino acids. The CDR3 loop reads CASSHPPAGDYGYTF. In DNA, the CDR3 is TGCGCCAGCAGCCATCCCCCGGCAGGGGACTATGGCTACACCTTC.

This chain joins TRBV24-1 and TRBJ1-2, with D maybe TRBD1 (5 bases). V lost 6 bases to trimming and J lost 8 bases, with 15 bases between them. CDR3 length equals 13 residues. Germline V gene lookup returns CDR1 KGHDR and CDR2 SFDVKD. The CDR3 region has the DNA TGTGCCACCAGTCCCAACCCCGGGGGAGGCTACACCTTC. Its translation: CATSPNPGGGYTF.

This clonotype was observed a handful of times. In DNA, the CDR3 is TGTGCCAGCAGTCGTCGACAGGGGGGACTGTTTTTT. Protein product: CASSRRQGGLFF. This chain links TRBV27 with TRBJ1-4; TRBD1 matches 9 bases. Germline loops: CDR1 MNHEY, CDR2 SMNVEV (reference sequence). CDR3 length: 12 residues. V lost 5 bases, J lost 13 bases, and 5 bases stayed unmatched.

This clonotype has only a few counts. CDR3 bases: TGTGCCAGCAGGCCGACAGGGTCTCGTGGCTACACCTTC. This codes for CASRPTGSRGYTF. This chain connects TRBV12-3 or TRBV12-4 to TRBJ1-2, with TRBD1 identical over 7 bases. CDR3 size: 13 residues. The V segment lost 6 bases and the J segment 7 bases; nucleotides outside the gene matches: 8.

The chain carries TRBV12-3 or TRBV12-4 and TRBJ2-7, with TRBD1 as a possible D gene (6 bases). The V end was cut by 7 bases, the J end by 3 bases, with 19 bases between. The CDR3 length is 15 residues. The CDR3 reads CASNTVYRAGYEQYF. The CDR3 bases are TGTGCCAGCAACACGGTCTACAGGGCGGGCTACGAGCAGTACTTC.

This clonotype occurred many times. V is TRBV20-1 and J is TRBJ2-7; 8 nucleotides agree with TRBD2. Unmatched junction bases numbered 3, after V lost 7 bases and J lost 4 bases. CDR1 DFQATT and CDR2 SNEGSKA come from the germline V gene (reference sequence). This CDR3 is 11 amino acids long. In DNA, the CDR3 is TGCAGTGTAGCGGGGAATTACGAGCAGTACTTC. It codes for CSVAGNYEQYF.

The table lists this clonotype with a few counts. The V gene is TRBV5-6, the J gene TRBJ2-5; D ambiguous. The V gene's germline CDR1 is SGHDT and CDR2 YYEEEE. With 0 bases removed from V and 1 base from J, the gap between germline ends came to 7 bases. This CDR3 has 14 residues. CDR3 sequence (DNA): TGTGCCAGCAGCTTGGCCGGGCCCCAAGAGACCCAGTACTTC. This encodes CASSLAGPQETQYF.

This clonotype has a handful of counts. The gene calls are TRBV27 and TRBJ2-1, with TRBD1 as a possible D gene (6 bases). The CDR3 loop spans 15 amino acids. Trimming took 3 bases from V and 3 from J, leaving 12 bases between them. The germline CDR1 and CDR2 sequences are MNHEY and SMNVEV (reference sequence). The CDR3 DNA sequence: TGTGCCAGCAGTTTCTCTCAGACAGGCTACAATGAGCAGTTCTTC. It encodes CASSFSQTGYNEQFF.

The chain employs TRBV12-3 or TRBV12-4 and TRBJ2-2; 9 bases align to TRBD1. Trimming took 3 bases from V and 3 from J; bases not matched to a gene: 11. CDR3 length equals 18 residues. The CDR3 region has the DNA TGTGCCAGCAGTTTCGAGGGGCGGGACAGGGCGGACACCGGGGAGCTGTTTTTT. Translation: CASSFEGRDRADTGELFF.

The sample holds many counts of this clonotype. In DNA, the CDR3 is TGTGAGGGTTCAGCGGCTAACACCGGGGAGCTGTTTTTT. It is translated as CEGSAANTGELFF. The chain joins TRBV28 to TRBJ2-2, with D possibly being TRBD2 (5 bases). This CDR3 region has 13 residues. Per the germline V gene, CDR1 is MDHEN and CDR2 is SYDVKM. Complete variable domain (other parts from reference TRBV28 and TRBJ2-2): DVKVTQSSRYLVKRTGEKVFLECVQDMDHENMFWYRQDPGLGLRLIYFSYDVKMKEKGDIPEGYSVSREKKERFSLILESASTNQTSMYLCEGSAANTGELFFGEGSRLTVL.

This clonotype showed up just a few times. The chain carries TRBV5-1 and TRBJ2-5; TRBD2 aligns across 9 bases. CDR1 and CDR2 from the germline V gene are SGHRS and YFSETQ. V was clipped by 4 bases and J by 5 bases; unmatched bases: 6. CDR3 length: 14 amino acids. The CDR3 coding sequence is TGCGCCAGCAGCGCCGGGACTAGCAAGGAGACCCAGTACTTC. It codes for CASSAGTSKETQYF.

V and J are TRBV3-1 and TRBJ2-7, with D maybe TRBD1 (6 bases). Per the germline V gene, CDR1 is LGHDT and CDR2 is YNNKEL (reference sequence). V lost 1 base to trimming and J lost 6 bases, with 16 bases between them. CDR3 size: 15 residues. For the CDR3, the DNA is TGTGCCAGCAGCCAAGTTCCCCTTACAGGGATCGAGCAGTACTTC. Translated: CASSQVPLTGIEQYF.